These T cell receptor beta chains were read from a single sample in a study of blood T cell repertoires in COVID-19. Libraries were prepared by immunoSEQ multiplex PCR; TCRdb keeps only in-frame clonotypes and omits some of them. The table records some 85,000 clones, nearly 80% of them present only once. Sequencing input: peripheral blood. These receptors were obtained from a man aged 65 to 79 with COVID-19, enrolled during active disease. CDR3s include the opening cysteine and the closing phenylalanine or tryptophan. D genes are given only for firm matches. Rows give clone size only sometimes, using once, few, many, or a class for an expanded clone.

d_call	clone_size	v_call	j_call	cdr3_aa	cdr3_nt
-	once	TRBV4-1	TRBJ2-5	CASSQDRTTQETQYF	TGCGCCAGCAGCCAAGATAGAACTACCCAAGAGACCCAGTACTTC
-	-	TRBV6-2/TRBV6-3	TRBJ1-3	CASSYGAGTGNTIYF	TGTGCCAGCAGTTACGGCGCAGGGACTGGAAACACCATATATTTT
-	-	TRBV6-5	TRBJ2-2	CASSRDITGELFF	TGTGCCAGCAGCCGGGACATCACCGGGGAGCTGTTTTTT
-	many	TRBV5-6	TRBJ1-6	CASSWGPQGNSPLHF	TGTGCCAGCAGCTGGGGACCACAGGGTAATTCACCCCTCCACTTT
TRBD2	-	TRBV18	TRBJ2-3	CASSDGLAGLSTDTQYF	TGTGCCAGCTCAGATGGACTAGCGGGACTAAGCACAGATACGCAGTATTTT
-	-	TRBV5-6	TRBJ1-1	CASSKGLGGEAFF	TGTGCCAGCAGCAAGGGGTTAGGAGGGGAAGCTTTCTTT
TRBD1	-	TRBV6-5	TRBJ2-2	CASRGQGSTGELFF	TGTGCCAGCAGGGGACAGGGGAGCACCGGGGAGCTGTTTTTT
-	-	TRBV28	TRBJ1-1	CASKYRAGTEAFF	TGTGCCAGCAAATACAGGGCAGGCACTGAAGCTTTCTTT
-	once	TRBV27	TRBJ2-1	CASSLFRVTEQFF	TGTGCCAGCAGTCTTTTCCGGGTTACTGAGCAGTTCTTC
-	once	TRBV4-3	TRBJ1-1	CASSRGGTNQGTEAFF	TGCGCCAGCAGCAGGGGGGGGACTAACCAAGGGACTGAAGCTTTCTTT
TRBD2	-	TRBV10-3	TRBJ2-3	CAILAGEADTQYF	TGTGCCATTCTAGCGGGAGAGGCAGATACGCAGTATTTT
-	-	TRBV7-2	TRBJ1-5	CASSRLTNQPQHF	TGTGCCAGCAGCCGACTAACAAATCAGCCCCAGCATTTT
-	-	TRBV24-1	TRBJ1-2	CATSAGGWYGYTF	TGTGCCACCAGTGCCGGGGGTTGGTATGGCTACACCTTC
-	-	TRBV28	TRBJ2-1	CASSQQLFYYNEQFF	TGTGCCAGCAGTCAACAGCTGTTCTACTACAATGAGCAGTTCTTC
TRBD2	-	TRBV5-6	TRBJ2-2	CASSPLAGGTGELFF	TGTGCCAGCAGCCCGCTAGCGGGAGGCACCGGGGAGCTGTTTTTT
-	many	TRBV19	TRBJ1-1	CASSIGQVRNTEAFF	TGTGCCAGTAGTATAGGACAGGTGAGAAACACTGAAGCTTTCTTT
-	-	TRBV7-2	TRBJ1-3	CASSPPGISGNTIYF	TGTGCCAGCAGCCCCCCCGGGATTTCTGGAAACACCATATATTTT
-	-	TRBV28	TRBJ2-7	CASSHYEQYF	TGTGCCAGCAGTCACTACGAGCAGTACTTC
-	-	TRBV27	TRBJ2-5	CASSLLGRETQYF	TGTGCCAGCAGTTTATTGGGGCGAGAGACCCAGTACTTC
-	-	TRBV5-1	TRBJ2-5	CASSLAGEKTQYF	TGCGCCAGCAGCTTGGCGGGGGAGAAGACCCAGTACTTC
TRBD2	-	TRBV7-2	TRBJ2-1	CASSPSLGLGLNEQFF	TGTGCCAGCAGCCCTAGCTTGGGACTAGGCCTCAATGAGCAGTTCTTC
-	-	TRBV7-9	TRBJ1-1	CASSLTDLEAFF	TGTGCCAGCAGCTTAACAGACCTTGAAGCTTTCTTT
TRBD2	-	TRBV11-2	TRBJ2-7	CASSPTTSGIISYEQYF	TGTGCCAGCAGCCCTACGACTAGCGGGATTATCTCCTACGAGCAGTACTTC
TRBD1	-	TRBV3-1/TRBV3-2	TRBJ1-6	CASSLRQGASSYNSPLHF	TGTGCCAGCAGCCTCAGACAGGGGGCGAGCTCCTATAATTCACCCCTCCACTTT
-	-	TRBV15	TRBJ2-1	CATSRERVGEQFF	TGTGCCACCAGCAGAGAGAGGGTGGGTGAGCAGTTCTTC
-	large	TRBV28	TRBJ1-1	CASGSTGIFDTEAFF	TGTGCCAGCGGAAGCACAGGAATCTTTGACACTGAAGCTTTCTTT
-	-	TRBV11-2	TRBJ2-3	CASSFLTDSTDTQYF	TGTGCCAGCAGTTTCTTGACAGATAGCACAGATACGCAGTATTTT
TRBD2	-	TRBV28	TRBJ2-1	CASSLDSGRASNEQFF	TGTGCCAGCAGTTTAGATAGCGGGAGGGCCTCTAATGAGCAGTTCTTC
-	-	TRBV9	TRBJ2-1	CASSVAVRVGNEQFF	TGTGCCAGCAGCGTAGCGGTGAGGGTAGGAAATGAGCAGTTCTTC
-	-	TRBV14	TRBJ2-7	CASSQPPGQQYF	TGTGCCAGCAGCCAACCACCGGGACAACAGTACTTC
-	-	TRBV25-1	TRBJ2-2	CASTDRPNTGELFF	TGTGCCAGCACCGACAGGCCGAACACCGGGGAGCTGTTTTTT